The clone carrying this T cell receptor (beta chain) was observed many times. The antigen is undetermined. Researchers took RNA transcripts and amplified the TCR beta CDR3 regions from them. A first-round RT-PCR of the TCR CDR3 used the HTBI primer set. TCRdb reprocessed the multiplex PCR reads with MiXCR, giving one entry per CDR3 protein. The data contain around 350,000 distinct CDR3 sequences, 15% to 20% of them singletons. The data stem from a study of T cells in Graves' hyperthyroidism and ophthalmopathy. Notes on the study in general: Blood also contained most expanded thyroid clonotypes above 0.001.

V shed 8 bases and J shed 6 bases, with 14 bases lying between them. This CDR3 has 12 residues. The germline gives CDR1 MNHEY, CDR2 SVGAGI. Material: blood. This TCR came from a woman between 18 and 29 years old with Graves' hyperthyroidism. The gene calls are TRBV6-5 and TRBJ2-7; TRBD1 is a possible D gene (6 bases). The CDR3 DNA sequence: TGTGCCAGCCGATTTGGGGGCCCCGAGCAGTACTTC. Its protein is CASRFGGPEQYF.